The clone carrying this T cell receptor (beta chain) was seen many times. Germline V gives CDR1 GTSNPN, CDR2 SVGIG (reference sequence). After removal of 5 bases from V and 6 bases from J, the junction contained 9 bases not matched to a gene. The CDR3 contains 15 residues. TCRdb processed the RT-PCR reads anew with MiXCR; each CDR3 protein has one entry. The sample lists more than 600,000 distinct CDR3 sequences, 13% to 15% occurring once. The chain has TRBV30 and TRBJ2-1; 11 nucleotides line up with TRBD2. The material sequenced was memory CD4+ T cells from blood. The sequence was obtained from a female donor in good health, serving as a healthy control. This chain's CDR3 is CAWGFLAGGANEQFF. In DNA form, the CDR3 reads TGTGCCTGGGGGTTTCTAGCGGGAGGAGCCAATGAGCAGTTCTTC. The variable domain in full, with the rest retrieved from reference TRBV30 and TRBJ2-1, is SQTIHQWPATLVQPVGSPLSLECTVEGTSNPNLYWYRQAAGRGLQLLFYSVGIGQISSEVPQNLSASRPQDRQFILSSKKLLLSDSGFYLCAWGFLAGGANEQFFGPGTRLTVL.